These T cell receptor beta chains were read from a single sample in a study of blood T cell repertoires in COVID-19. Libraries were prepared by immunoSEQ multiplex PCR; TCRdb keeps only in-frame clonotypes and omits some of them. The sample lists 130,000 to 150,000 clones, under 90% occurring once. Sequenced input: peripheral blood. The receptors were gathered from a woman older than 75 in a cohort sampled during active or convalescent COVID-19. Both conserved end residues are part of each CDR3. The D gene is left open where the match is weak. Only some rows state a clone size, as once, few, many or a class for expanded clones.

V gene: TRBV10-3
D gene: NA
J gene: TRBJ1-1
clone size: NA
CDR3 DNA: TGTGCCATCAGTGAGTCGGGGGCGGAGGACACTGAAGCTTTCTTT
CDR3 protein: CAISESGAEDTEAFF

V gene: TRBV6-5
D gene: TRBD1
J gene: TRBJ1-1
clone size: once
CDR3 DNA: TGTGCCAGCAGTCGAACAGGGGGGGCCACTGAAGCTTTCTTT
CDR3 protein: CASSRTGGATEAFF

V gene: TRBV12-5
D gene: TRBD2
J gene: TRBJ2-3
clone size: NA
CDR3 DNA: TGTGCTAGTGGGCCGGCCTTGACTAGCGGGGGTCCAGATACGCAGTATTTT
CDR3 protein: CASGPALTSGGPDTQYF

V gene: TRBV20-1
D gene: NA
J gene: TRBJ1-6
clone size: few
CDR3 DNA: TGCAGTGCTAGTGTGAGCTCCTATAATTCACCCCTCCACTTT
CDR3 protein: CSASVSSYNSPLHF

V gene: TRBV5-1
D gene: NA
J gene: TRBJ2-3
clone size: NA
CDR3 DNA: TGCGCCAGCAGCCACAGCGGGCGCAGCACAGATACGCAGTATTTT
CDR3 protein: CASSHSGRSTDTQYF

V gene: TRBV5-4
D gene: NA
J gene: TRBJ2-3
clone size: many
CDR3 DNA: TGTGCCAGCAGCTCGAACAGGGGTCTTGGAGGGGGGCAGTATTTT
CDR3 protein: CASSSNRGLGGGQYF

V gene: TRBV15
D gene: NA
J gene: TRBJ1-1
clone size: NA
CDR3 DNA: TGTGCCACCAGCAACGTTTTCGGGAACACTGAAGCTTTCTTT
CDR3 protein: CATSNVFGNTEAFF

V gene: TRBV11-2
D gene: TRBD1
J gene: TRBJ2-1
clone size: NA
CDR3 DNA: TGTGCCAGCAGCATTGACAGGGATGAGCAGTTCTTC
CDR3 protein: CASSIDRDEQFF

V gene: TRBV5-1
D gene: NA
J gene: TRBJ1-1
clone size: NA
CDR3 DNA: TGCGCCAGCAGCACTGAGTTGAACACTGAAGCTTTCTTT
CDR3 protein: CASSTELNTEAFF

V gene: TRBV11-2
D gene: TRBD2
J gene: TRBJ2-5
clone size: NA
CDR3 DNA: TGTGCCAGCAGCTTTACTAGCGGGGTCCTCCAAGAGACCCAGTACTTC
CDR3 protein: CASSFTSGVLQETQYF